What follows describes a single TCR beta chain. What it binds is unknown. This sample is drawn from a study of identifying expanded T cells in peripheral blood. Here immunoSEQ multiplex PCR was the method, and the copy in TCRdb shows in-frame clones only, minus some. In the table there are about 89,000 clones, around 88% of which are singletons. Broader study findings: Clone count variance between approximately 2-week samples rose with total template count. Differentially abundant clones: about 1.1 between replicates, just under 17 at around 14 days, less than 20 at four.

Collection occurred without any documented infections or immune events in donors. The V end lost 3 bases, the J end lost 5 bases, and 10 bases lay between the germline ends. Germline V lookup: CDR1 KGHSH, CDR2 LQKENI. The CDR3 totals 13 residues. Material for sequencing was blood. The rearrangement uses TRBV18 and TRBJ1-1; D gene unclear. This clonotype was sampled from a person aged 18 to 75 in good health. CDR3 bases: TGTGCCAGCTCACCGCCGGTTCGGACTGAAGCTTTCTTT. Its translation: CASSPPVRTEAFF.